One and the same sample provided the 8 T cell receptor beta chains below, sequenced in a study of blood T cell repertoires in COVID-19. Measured with immunoSEQ multiplex PCR; TCRdb has only the in-frame clones, and not every one. The sample consists of fewer than 150,000 clones, about nine tenths of them appearing once. The sequencing input was peripheral blood. These receptors were taken from a human donor in a cohort sampled during active COVID-19.

V is TRBV30 and J is TRBJ2-5; D is unclear. Germline V gene data show CDR1 as GTSNPN and CDR2 as SVGIG (reference sequence). Trimming pared 2 bases from V and 2 bases from J, leaving 12 bases between. The CDR3 is 14 residues long. CDR3 sequence (DNA): TGTGCCTGGAGTCGCAGACATCTACAAGAGACCCAGTACTTC. The encoded protein is CAWSRRHLQETQYF. Full variable domain (outside the CDR3, taken from reference TRBV30 and TRBJ2-5): SQTIHQWPATLVQPVGSPLSLECTVEGTSNPNLYWYRQAAGRGLQLLFYSVGIGQISSEVPQNLSASRPQDRQFILSSKKLLLSDSGFYLCAWSRRHLQETQYFGPGTRLLVL.

This chain connects TRBV19 to TRBJ2-7, with 9 bases identical to TRBD1. This CDR3 has 15 amino acids. The V gene's germline CDR1 is LNHDA and CDR2 SQIVND (reference sequence). The J segment lost 2 bases and the V segment lost 2 bases, leaving 4 bases of the junction unmatched. CDR3 sequence: CASSIRGTGPYEQYF. CDR3 coding DNA: TGTGCCAGTAGTATAAGGGGGACAGGGCCCTACGAGCAGTACTTC.

In nucleotides, the CDR3 is TGTGCCAGCCTGGTTACAGGGAAAGTTTACGAGCAGTACTTC. Translated: CASLVTGKVYEQYF. The J gene is TRBJ2-7, the V gene TRBV2; possible D gene TRBD1, 6 bases. Per the germline V gene, CDR1 is SNHLY and CDR2 is FYNNEI. The CDR3 sequence is 14 residues long. Trimming took off 8 bases at V and 4 bases at J, with 18 bases between the two ends.

The chain has TRBV7-2 and TRBJ1-5; D gene ambiguous. The CDR3 is 14 residues long. Germline V gene sequence: CDR1 SGHTA, CDR2 FQGNSA. Trimming took 5 bases from V and 2 from J, leaving 10 bases between them. CDR3 sequence reads: CASSPVPGNQPQHF. The CDR3 DNA sequence: TGTGCCAGCAGCCCCGTTCCCGGCAATCAGCCCCAGCATTTT.

V and J are TRBV5-1 and TRBJ2-2, with D possibly matching TRBD2 (6 bases). The CDR3 sequence is 17 residues long. Germline lookup yields CDR1 SGHRS and CDR2 YFSETQ. Between the trimmed V and J ends, which lost 6 bases and 2 bases, there was a span of 20 bases. This CDR3 is CASTYSGTVVNTGELFF. The DNA for the CDR3 is TGCGCCAGCACGTACTCCGGGACTGTAGTTAACACCGGGGAGCTGTTTTTT.

V gene TRBV5-4 combines with J gene TRBJ2-1, with TRBD2 identical over 10 bases. Germline loops: CDR1 SGHNT, CDR2 YYREEE (reference sequence). With V trimmed by 0 bases and J by 4 bases, 4 bases remained unmatched. The CDR3 has 16 amino acids. The CDR3 DNA follows: TGTGCCAGCAGCTTGGTAGCGGGGGGACCTTACAATGAGCAGTTCTTC. It translates to CASSLVAGGPYNEQFF.

The chain links TRBV5-1 to TRBJ2-3; 7 nucleotides agree with TRBD2. Per germline, CDR1 SGHRS and CDR2 YFSETQ. This CDR3 has 16 residues. J lost 3 bases, V lost 1 base, and 8 bases had no gene match. CDR3 protein: CASSLSRGGPTDTQYF. For the CDR3, the DNA is TGCGCCAGCAGCTTGAGCCGGGGAGGGCCAACAGATACGCAGTATTTT. Based on the CDR3 plus reference TRBV5-1 and TRBJ2-3, the full variable domain is KAGVTQTPRYLIKTRGQQVTLSCSPISGHRSVSWYQQTPGQGLQFLFEYFSETQRNKGNFPGRFSGRQFSNSRSEMNVSTLELGDSALYLCASSLSRGGPTDTQYFGPGTRLTVL.

The V gene is TRBV3-1 (or the pseudogene TRBV3-2), the J gene TRBJ1-3; unclear D gene. The CDR3 is 15 amino acids. Trimming pared 3 bases from V and 4 bases from J, leaving 13 bases between. Germline CDR1 reads LGHDT; CDR2 reads YNNKEL (reference sequence). This chain's CDR3 is CASSQPGSGGNTIYF. CDR3 DNA: TGTGCCAGCAGCCAGCCGGGTTCTGGAGGAAACACCATATATTTT.